Below, 27 T cell receptor beta chains from the same sample are listed, as sequenced in a study of blood T cell repertoires in COVID-19. Profiled with immunoSEQ multiplex PCR; TCRdb holds only in-frame clones, not every one. The table lists some 200,000 clones, about nine tenths of them singletons, with around 9.9% in the top ten. Sequences were obtained from peripheral blood. The receptors stem from a woman aged 55 to 70 with COVID-19, enrolled during active disease.

The V call is TRBV23-1, the J call TRBJ2-7, with 10 bases matching TRBD1. TRBV23-1 is known as an ORF, though its function is uncertain. J gave up 3 bases and V 0 bases, and 17 bases lay outside the gene matches. The CDR3 sequence is 20 residues long. The CDR3 bases are TGCGCCAGCAGTCAATCAATCAGCGGACAGGGGGGAGTGGGTCTCTACGAGCAGTACTTC. Its protein product is CASSQSISGQGGVGLYEQYF.

The rearrangement joins TRBV3-1 (or the pseudogene TRBV3-2) to TRBJ2-4; maybe TRBD2 (5 bases). The germline gives CDR1 LGHDT, CDR2 YNNKEL (reference sequence). This CDR3 region has 13 residues. V lost 2 bases to trimming and J lost 6 bases, with 8 bases between them. The CDR3 region has the DNA TGTGCCAGCAGCCAAAAACGGGGAAACATTCAGTACTTC. Its translation: CASSQKRGNIQYF.

V is TRBV6-5 and J is TRBJ1-1; no clear D. The CDR3 is 15 amino acids. Germline V gene sequence: CDR1 MNHEY, CDR2 SVGAGI. V was pared by 7 bases and J by 4 bases, with 19 bases between. The CDR3: CASNRASREGTEAFF. CDR3 nucleotide sequence: TGTGCCAGCAACCGGGCCTCCCGCGAGGGCACTGAAGCTTTCTTT.

This chain links TRBV11-2 with TRBJ2-1, with 13 bases identical to TRBD2. Per the germline V gene, CDR1 is SGHAT and CDR2 is FQNNGV. Trimming took 3 bases from V and 2 from J; bases not matched to a gene: 4. This CDR3 region has 17 residues. CDR3 loop: CASSFYGLAGAYNEQFF. CDR3 nucleotide sequence: TGTGCCAGCAGCTTCTACGGACTAGCGGGAGCCTACAATGAGCAGTTCTTC.

The rearrangement joins TRBV24-1 to TRBJ1-2, with unresolved D. Trimming shortened V by 3 bases and J by 2 bases, and 9 bases separated the two germline ends. The CDR3 loop spans 14 amino acids. Germline V gene data show CDR1 as KGHDR and CDR2 as SFDVKD. Here the CDR3 reads CATSDPGNNYGYTF. DNA for the CDR3: TGTGCCACCAGTGATCCCGGGAACAACTATGGCTACACCTTC.

This chain uses TRBV12-3 or TRBV12-4 with TRBJ1-2, with a tentative D call TRBD1 (5 bases). V lost 3 bases to trimming and J lost 6 bases, with 11 bases between them. CDR3 size: 13 residues. CDR3: CASSFAGWDGYTF. In DNA, the CDR3 is TGTGCCAGCAGTTTTGCAGGGTGGGATGGCTACACCTTC.

This rearrangement joins TRBV6-5 to TRBJ2-1; 7 positions match TRBD1. V was pared by 1 base and J by 10 bases, with 1 base of the junction left unmatched. The CDR3 covers 12 residues. The germline V gene encodes CDR1 MNHEY and CDR2 SVGAGI. The CDR3 DNA is TGTGCCAGCAGTTACTGGACAGGCGAGCAGTTCTTC. Translating gives CASSYWTGEQFF.

The rearrangement uses TRBV20-1 and TRBJ2-6, with D perhaps matching TRBD2 (5 bases). CDR1 and CDR2 (germline): DFQATT, SNEGSKA (reference sequence). The CDR3 is made up of 14 amino acids. Trimming took off 3 bases at V and 4 bases at J, with 10 bases between the two ends. DNA of the CDR3: TGCAGTGCTAGTGAACGAGGGGGGGCCAACGTCCTGACTTTC. Translation gives CSASERGGANVLTF.

The chain uses TRBV9 and TRBJ1-1; possible D gene TRBD1, 6 bases. The CDR3 runs to 14 residues. The germline V gene encodes CDR1 SGDLS and CDR2 YYNGEE. Deletions cut 4 bases from V and 4 bases from J, with 14 bases between. CDR3: CASSLRGGATEAFF. The CDR3 DNA reads TGTGCCAGCAGCCTTCGGGGGGGGGCCACTGAAGCTTTCTTT.

V and J are TRBV25-1 and TRBJ2-7; D might be TRBD2 (6 bases). Per the germline V gene, CDR1 is MGHDK and CDR2 is SYGVNS. CDR3 length: 16 residues. V dropped 6 bases and J dropped 2 bases, with 20 bases sitting between them. The CDR3 sequence is CASSPNGGGVTYEQYF. DNA for the CDR3: TGTGCCAGCAGCCCAAACGGTGGCGGGGTAACCTACGAGCAGTACTTC.

The CDR3 region has the DNA TGTGCCAGCAGCCTCACGCAATCTACCTACGAGCAGTACTTC. Translation gives CASSLTQSTYEQYF. The chain uses TRBV2 and TRBJ2-7; D ambiguous. V lost 6 bases and J 2 bases, leaving 14 bases between the germline ends. The CDR3 has 14 residues. Germline V lookup: CDR1 SNHLY, CDR2 FYNNEI. The entire variable domain, with the rest obtained from reference TRBV2 and TRBJ2-7, is as follows: EPEVTQTPSHQVTQMGQEVILRCVPISNHLYFYWYRQILGQKVEFLVSFYNNEISEKSEIFDDQFSVERPDGSNFTLKIRSTKLEDSAMYFCASSLTQSTYEQYFGPGTRLTVT.

V and J are TRBV6-2 or TRBV6-3 and TRBJ2-7, with D unresolved. V was trimmed by 4 bases and J by 3 bases, leaving 4 bases between them. The CDR3 is 11 residues long. CDR1 and CDR2 (germline): MNHEY, SVGEGT. CDR3 in DNA: TGTGCCAGCAGTTTAGTCTACGAGCAGTACTTC. This sequence encodes CASSLVYEQYF.

The chain uses TRBV10-2 and TRBJ2-3; 7 positions match TRBD1. This CDR3 contains 15 residues. V was pared by 6 bases and J by 0 bases, with 6 bases of the junction left unmatched. The germline gives CDR1 WSHSY, CDR2 SAAADI. The DNA for the CDR3 is TGCGCCAGCAGGGGACAGCGTACTAGCACAGATACGCAGTATTTT. Protein product: CASRGQRTSTDTQYF.

The chain couples TRBV5-1 to TRBJ1-3; D is undetermined. This CDR3 is 15 amino acids long. The germline V gene has CDR1 SGHRS and CDR2 YFSETQ. V gave up 0 bases and J gave up 1 base, with 8 bases separating them. The CDR3 DNA reads as TGCGCCAGCAGCTTGGTATCGAGATCTGGAAACACCATATATTTT. Amino acids: CASSLVSRSGNTIYF.

The chain couples TRBV9 to TRBJ2-1, with TRBD2 matching over 11 bases. V dropped 2 bases and J dropped 4; count of bases not matched to a gene: 2. The CDR3 length is 15 residues. In germline, CDR1 is SGDLS, CDR2 YYNGEE. This CDR3 reads CASSVGTSGYNEQFF. CDR3 in DNA: TGTGCCAGCAGCGTCGGGACTAGCGGTTACAATGAGCAGTTCTTC.

This clone was seen just once. The chain combines TRBV19 with TRBJ2-5, with a possible D match to TRBD2 (8 bases). The CDR3 is 16 residues long. Germline V gene sequence: CDR1 LNHDA, CDR2 SQIVND (reference sequence). The ends were cut back, 6 bases at V and 7 bases at J, with 24 bases in the middle. The chain's CDR3 is CASSPTGRAGAGTQYF. The CDR3 DNA sequence: TGTGCCAGTAGCCCGACAGGGCGAGCGGGAGCGGGGACCCAGTACTTC.

The table lists this clone with a few counts. This chain links TRBV10-1 with TRBJ1-1; D unresolved. Trimming shortened V by 5 bases and J by 1 base, and 11 bases separated the two germline ends. The CDR3 has 14 residues. The germline CDR1 and CDR2 sequences are WNHNN and SYGVQD (reference sequence). CDR3 DNA sequence: TGCGCCAGCAGTCACACTGCAGGGAACACTGAAGCTTTCTTT. Translation gives CASSHTAGNTEAFF.

This rearrangement joins TRBV24-1 to TRBJ2-7; 13 bases agree with TRBD2. The CDR3 loop spans 19 amino acids. V shed 5 bases and J 5 bases; nucleotides not matched to a gene: 17. CDR1 KGHDR and CDR2 SFDVKD come from the germline V gene. CDR3 bases: TGTGCCACCAGTGCCCGTACTCAAGGACTAGCGGGAGCTCTCAACGAGCAGTACTTC. The encoded protein is CATSARTQGLAGALNEQYF.

V and J are TRBV2 and TRBJ1-5; 7 nucleotides align to TRBD1. The V and J ends lost 5 bases and 7 bases, in that order; junction bases with no gene match: 5. In germline, CDR1 is SNHLY, CDR2 FYNNEI. The CDR3 is made up of 13 amino acids. CDR3 in amino acids: CASSLGGDQPQHF. The CDR3, as DNA: TGTGCCAGCAGTTTAGGGGGCGACCAGCCCCAGCATTTT.

This chain joins TRBV6-5 and TRBJ1-1; D perhaps matches TRBD1 (6 bases). Germline values: CDR1 MNHEY, CDR2 SVGAGI. The CDR3 sequence is 14 residues long. V lost 6 bases to trimming and J lost 1 base, with 12 bases between them. The CDR3 DNA reads as TGTGCCAGCAGAGACCCGGGACAGAACACTGAAGCTTTCTTT. It codes for CASRDPGQNTEAFF.

J is TRBJ1-2 and V is TRBV4-2; maybe TRBD1 (6 bases). Germline V gene lookup returns CDR1 LGHNA and CDR2 YNFKEQ. The CDR3 is 13 residues long. V was clipped by 4 bases and J by 4 bases, with 10 bases between them. CDR3 in amino acids: CASSPRGGYGYTF. The CDR3 DNA reads as TGTGCCAGCAGCCCCAGGGGTGGCTATGGCTACACCTTC.

The rearrangement joins TRBV5-4 to TRBJ2-3; possible D gene TRBD1, 5 bases. Germline CDR1 reads SGHNT; CDR2 reads YYREEE (reference sequence). This CDR3 has 14 residues. The ends were cut back, 4 bases at V and 0 bases at J, with 9 bases in the middle. The CDR3 DNA sequence: TGTGCCAGCAGCGATGACAGTAGCACAGATACGCAGTATTTT. Residues: CASSDDSSTDTQYF.

The V call is TRBV27, the J call TRBJ2-5; 7 nucleotides match TRBD2. The junction had 7 bases not matched to a gene; V was cut back by 5 bases and J by 4 bases. This CDR3 region has 14 residues. The germline gives CDR1 MNHEY, CDR2 SMNVEV (reference sequence). CDR3 DNA: TGTGCCAGCAGTCCCCGGGGGGTGGGAGAGACCCAGTACTTC. Its protein product is CASSPRGVGETQYF.

The V gene is TRBV5-1, the J gene TRBJ2-3, with D unresolved. In germline, CDR1 is SGHRS, CDR2 YFSETQ. Trimming removed 1 base at V and 3 bases at J, with 3 bases between. This CDR3 is 12 amino acids long. CDR3: CASSLSTDTQYF. The CDR3 region has the DNA TGCGCCAGCAGCTTGTCAACAGATACGCAGTATTTT.

CDR3 loop: CSVAGQGDQPQHF. CDR3 coding DNA: TGCAGCGTTGCGGGACAGGGAGATCAGCCCCAGCATTTT. The V and J genes are TRBV29-1 and TRBJ1-5; 9 bases agree with TRBD1. Germline-derived CDR1 and CDR2 are SQVTM and ANQGSEA. The CDR3 spans 13 residues. The ends lost 4 bases at V and 5 bases at J; junction bases unmatched: 3.

This sequence joins TRBV19 and TRBJ2-1; 9 positions agree with TRBD2. V lost 3 bases and J lost 2; bases outside the gene matches: 5. Germline assignment: CDR1 LNHDA and CDR2 SQIVND (reference sequence). This CDR3 comprises 16 residues. The CDR3 loop is CASSMGPSGTYNEQFF. The DNA for the CDR3 is TGTGCCAGTAGTATGGGCCCTAGCGGGACCTACAATGAGCAGTTCTTC.

This chain links TRBV19 with TRBJ2-7, with a tentative D call TRBD1 (6 bases). V lost 4 bases and J lost 4, with 11 bases in between. This CDR3 comprises 13 residues. CDR1 is LNHDA and CDR2 is SQIVND in the germline V gene (reference sequence). The DNA of the CDR3 is TGTGCCAGTAGTACCGGACAGCGGTACGAGCAGTACTTC. Its translation is CASSTGQRYEQYF.